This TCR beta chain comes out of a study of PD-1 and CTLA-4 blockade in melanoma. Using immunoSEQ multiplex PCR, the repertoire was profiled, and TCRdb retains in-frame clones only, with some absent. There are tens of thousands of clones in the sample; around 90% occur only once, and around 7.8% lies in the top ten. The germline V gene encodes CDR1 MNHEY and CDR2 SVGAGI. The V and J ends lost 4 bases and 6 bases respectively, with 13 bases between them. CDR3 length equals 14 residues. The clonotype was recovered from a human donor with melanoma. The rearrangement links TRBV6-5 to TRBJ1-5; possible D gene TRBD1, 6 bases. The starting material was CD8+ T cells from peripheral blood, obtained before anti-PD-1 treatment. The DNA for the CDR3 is TGTGCCAGCAGTTCCGAACAGGGAATTCAGCCCCAGCATTTT. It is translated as CASSSEQGIQPQHF.